The T cell receptor beta chain described here comes from a study of breast tumors, draining lymph nodes, adjacent tissues. Whole-study results and caveats: Tumor and nontumor repertoires were significantly more similar in luminal-like than in basal-like breast cancer.

Unmatched junction bases numbered 5, after V lost 0 bases and J lost 7 bases. CDR1 is SGHDT, CDR2 YYEEEE, per germline. This CDR3 spans 15 amino acids. TCRdb re-called the multiplex PCR reads through MiXCR, storing one row per CDR3 protein. The table has some 47,000 distinct CDR3 sequences, roughly two fifths seen once. The sample holds many counts of this clonotype. Antigen specificity is unknown. The rearrangement links TRBV5-6 to TRBJ2-1; TRBD2 aligns across 9 bases. The receptor was isolated from a female donor with breast cancer. Some clones in this sample may be carry-over from other donors' samples. Sequencing was performed on breast tumor tissue. In DNA, the CDR3 is TGTGCCAGCAGCTTGGTCAGCGGGAGGATGAATGAGCAGTTCTTC. Its protein is CASSLVSGRMNEQFF.